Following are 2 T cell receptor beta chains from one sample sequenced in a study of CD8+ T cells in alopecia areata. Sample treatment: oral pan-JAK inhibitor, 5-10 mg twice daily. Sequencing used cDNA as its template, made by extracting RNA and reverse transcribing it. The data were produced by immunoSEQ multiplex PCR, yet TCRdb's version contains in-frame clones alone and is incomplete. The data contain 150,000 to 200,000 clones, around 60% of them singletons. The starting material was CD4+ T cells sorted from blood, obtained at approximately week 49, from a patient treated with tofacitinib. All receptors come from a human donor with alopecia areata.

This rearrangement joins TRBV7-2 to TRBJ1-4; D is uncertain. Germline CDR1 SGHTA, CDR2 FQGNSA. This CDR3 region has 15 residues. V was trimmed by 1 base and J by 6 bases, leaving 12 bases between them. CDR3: CASSLDPQRDEKLFF. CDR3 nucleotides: TGTGCCAGCAGCTTAGATCCACAGAGGGATGAAAAACTGTTTTTT.

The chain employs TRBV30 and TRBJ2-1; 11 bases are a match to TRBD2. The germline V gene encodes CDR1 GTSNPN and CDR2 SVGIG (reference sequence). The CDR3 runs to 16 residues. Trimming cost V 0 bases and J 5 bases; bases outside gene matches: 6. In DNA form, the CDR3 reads TGTGCCTGGAGTGTGTTAGCGGGGGGGCCCCACAATGAGCAGTTCTTC. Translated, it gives CAWSVLAGGPHNEQFF.